A single T cell receptor (beta chain) is shown here with its context. The antigen remains undetermined. Researchers amplified the TCR beta CDR3 regions from RNA transcripts. Initially, a first-round RT-PCR of the TCR CDR3 employed the HTBI primer set. TCRdb independently ran MiXCR on the multiplex PCR reads; one entry per CDR3 protein. Of some 740,000 distinct CDR3 sequences in the sample, around 13% were seen once. This entry is derived from a study of T cells in Graves' hyperthyroidism and ophthalmopathy. Study outcomes and limitations: The model forecast ophthalmopathy, anticipating it by a median around 6.5 months before onset. Within blood appeared most thyroid clonotypes that had expanded above 0.001.

The receptor's source is a woman under 30 with Graves' hyperthyroidism. What was sequenced was blood.

The CDR3 sequence is CASSVDPVGSGGYTF. The CDR3 DNA reads TGTGCCAGCAGCGTAGATCCGGTCGGGAGTGGAGGCTACACCTTC. This chain joins TRBV9 and TRBJ1-2; D is unresolved. The ends were cut back, 0 bases at V and 8 bases at J, with 17 bases in the middle. Germline V gene data show CDR1 as SGDLS and CDR2 as YYNGEE. The CDR3 runs to 15 residues.